The 13 T cell receptor beta chains reported below all come from one sample, sequenced in a study of blood T cell repertoires in COVID-19. The data were produced by immunoSEQ multiplex PCR, yet TCRdb's version contains in-frame clones alone and is incomplete. The data show nearly 300,000 clones, with about 88% seen just once and almost 1.5% held by the top ten. Source material: peripheral blood. The receptors originated from a human donor with COVID-19, enrolled during active disease. The donor label of this sample is uncertain.

The V call is TRBV9, the J call TRBJ2-5; D may be TRBD2 (6 bases). V was pared by 0 bases and J by 4 bases, with 10 bases between. Germline values: CDR1 SGDLS, CDR2 YYNGEE. The length of the CDR3 is 14 residues. The CDR3 bases are TGTGCCAGCAGCGTAGGCGGGGCCCTAGAGACCCAGTACTTC. Its protein is CASSVGGALETQYF. The whole variable domain, filled in from reference TRBV9 and TRBJ2-5, reads DSGVTQTPKHLITATGQRVTLRCSPRSGDLSVYWYQQSLDQGLQFLIQYYNGEERAKGNILERFSAQQFPDLHSELNLSSLELGDSALYFCASSVGGALETQYFGPGTRLLVL.

The V call is TRBV30, the J call TRBJ1-4, with D uncertain. Germline V lookup: CDR1 GTSNPN, CDR2 SVGIG (reference sequence). This CDR3 has 13 residues. The germline V and J ends were trimmed by 4 bases and 8 bases, with 14 bases remaining between them. In DNA form, the CDR3 reads TGTGCCTGGAACCGGGGAGGGTGGGAAAAACTGTTTTTT. Translation: CAWNRGGWEKLFF. The full variable domain, in which reference TRBV30 and TRBJ1-4 provide the parts outside the CDR3, is SQTIHQWPATLVQPVGSPLSLECTVEGTSNPNLYWYRQAAGRGLQLLFYSVGIGQISSEVPQNLSASRPQDRQFILSSKKLLLSDSGFYLCAWNRGGWEKLFFGSGTQLSVL.

This clone has only a few counts. The CDR3 loop is CASSQDGTGRGGYTF. Here the CDR3 DNA reads TGTGCCAGCAGCCAGGATGGGACAGGGAGAGGAGGCTACACCTTC. The chain has TRBV3-1 (or the pseudogene TRBV3-2) and TRBJ1-2; TRBD1 matches 9 bases. The trim removed 3 bases at V and 8 bases at J, leaving 10 bases unmatched. The CDR3 is made up of 15 amino acids. Germline CDR1 and CDR2: LGHDT and YNNKEL (reference sequence).

The rearrangement joins TRBV7-3 to TRBJ2-7, with 9 bases fitting TRBD1. There are 13 residues in the CDR3. Germline CDR1 is SGHTA and CDR2 is FQGTGA. J gave up 9 bases and V 5 bases, and 8 bases lay outside the gene matches. Here the CDR3 DNA reads TGTGCCAGCAGCACCGGGACAGGGACGAGGCAGTACTTC. Translated: CASSTGTGTRQYF.

This clone was observed a few times. The chain links TRBV30 to TRBJ1-2; no definite D call. V was shortened by 5 bases and J by 0 bases, with 10 bases between the two germline ends. The CDR3 is 13 amino acids. The germline V gene encodes CDR1 GTSNPN and CDR2 SVGIG (reference sequence). The CDR3 reads CAWQSGSNYGYTF. The CDR3 bases are TGTGCCTGGCAGTCGGGGTCTAACTATGGCTACACCTTC. Looking up the rest from reference TRBV30 and TRBJ1-2 gives the full variable domain: SQTIHQWPATLVQPVGSPLSLECTVEGTSNPNLYWYRQAAGRGLQLLFYSVGIGQISSEVPQNLSASRPQDRQFILSSKKLLLSDSGFYLCAWQSGSNYGYTFGSGTRLTVV.

The rearrangement links TRBV28 to TRBJ2-1; 9 bases are a match to TRBD2. V shed 3 bases, J shed 5 bases, and the junction held 14 bases outside the gene matches. CDR1 and CDR2 from the germline V gene are MDHEN and SYDVKM. The CDR3 has 18 residues. CDR3 loop: CASSFLASGNLRNNEQFF. The CDR3, as DNA: TGTGCCAGCAGTTTCTTGGCTAGCGGGAACCTCCGGAACAATGAGCAGTTCTTC.

This clone was seen a single time. The chain joins TRBV29-1 to TRBJ2-5; 9 positions agree with TRBD2. V lost 4 bases, J lost 5 bases, and 17 bases stayed unmatched. This CDR3 is built from 17 residues. Germline V gives CDR1 SQVTM, CDR2 ANQGSEA. Here the CDR3 reads CSVVPNYSGSGGETQYF. The DNA for the CDR3 is TGCAGCGTTGTGCCGAACTATAGCGGGAGCGGGGGGGAGACCCAGTACTTC.

Notes on this clone: The sample contains more than one DNA sequence encoding this CDR3. The chain is built from TRBV5-1 and TRBJ1-1, with TRBD1 identical over 8 bases. This CDR3 contains 14 residues. Germline CDR1 is SGHRS and CDR2 is YFSETQ. The V segment lost 1 base and the J segment 3 bases; nucleotides outside the gene matches: 2. The DNA of the CDR3 is TGCGCCAGCAGCTTGACAGGGGGAGACACTGAAGCTTTCTTT. Translation: CASSLTGGDTEAFF.

V gene TRBV6-1 combines with J gene TRBJ2-7, with 8 bases fitting TRBD2. CDR3 length: 14 residues. Unmatched junction bases numbered 3, after V lost 2 bases and J lost 3 bases. The germline CDR1 and CDR2 sequences are MNHNS and SASEGT. The CDR3: CASSELAGGYEQYF. As DNA, the CDR3 is TGTGCCAGCAGTGAACTAGCGGGTGGCTACGAGCAGTACTTC.

The chain carries TRBV7-3 and TRBJ2-3; unclear D gene. The CDR3 length is 13 residues. Germline CDR1 and CDR2: SGHTA and FQGTGA. Trimming took 1 base from V and 2 from J, leaving 4 bases between them. In DNA form, the CDR3 reads TGTGCCAGCAGCTTAATTAACACAGATACGCAGTATTTT. Its protein product is CASSLINTDTQYF.

The rearrangement uses TRBV19 and TRBJ1-5; 7 bases match TRBD1. Germline CDR1 is LNHDA and CDR2 is SQIVND (reference sequence). The CDR3 totals 15 residues. Trimming took 3 bases from V and 3 from J; bases not matched to a gene: 5. The CDR3 DNA reads as TGTGCCAGTAGTATCGGCAGGGGGGACAATCAGCCCCAGCATTTT. This codes for CASSIGRGDNQPQHF.

The chain links TRBV10-1 to TRBJ2-7; the match to TRBD2 covers 11 bases. From germline, CDR1 is WNHNN and CDR2 SYGVQD (reference sequence). This CDR3 is built from 14 residues. V trimming: 6 bases; J trimming: 6 bases; junction bases outside the gene matches: 7. CDR3 in DNA: TGCGCCAGCAGCGAGACTAGCGGGATTGGCGAGCAGTACTTC. Protein: CASSETSGIGEQYF.

The chain has TRBV28 and TRBJ1-1, with D perhaps TRBD1 (5 bases). This CDR3 region has 14 residues. Germline V gene lookup returns CDR1 MDHEN and CDR2 SYDVKM. The germline V and J ends were trimmed by 2 bases and 3 bases, with 10 bases remaining between them. The chain's CDR3 is CASSLADRDTEAFF. The CDR3 coding sequence is TGTGCCAGCAGTTTAGCTGACAGAGACACTGAAGCTTTCTTT.